This T cell receptor (beta chain) appears in the sequencing data of a study of post-analysis software for immune sequencing data. At the level of the study: Recorded disease courses covered relapsing-remitting, secondary progressive and progressive-relapsing multiple sclerosis. Some patients had no subtype annotation.

Study-wide findings and caveats: Among about 5 TRBV segments more frequent in patients than controls were TRBV5-6, TRBV5-1 and TRBV20-1. The authors found that F measure strongly co-clustered same-batch samples. Compared against controls, patients with multiple sclerosis displayed significantly lower normalized Chao1 diversity.

This clonotype has just a few counts. The antigen is undetermined. Germline CDR1 and CDR2: MNHNY and SVGAGI (reference sequence). The CDR3 has 16 amino acids. After removal of 4 bases from V and 4 bases from J, the junction contained 6 bases not matched to a gene. Libraries were made from TCR beta cDNA, and they carried unique molecular identifiers. With about 0.85 to 10 million T cells as the source, approximately 500,000 cDNA molecules resulted. TCRdb re-analysed the PCR reads in MiXCR, keeping a single row per CDR3 protein. This table has fewer than 550,000 distinct CDR3 sequences, less than 40% appearing once.

The V gene is TRBV6-6, the J gene TRBJ2-5, with TRBD2 identical over 13 bases. Sequencing was done on a sample of blood. This TCR was recovered from a girl aged 2-17 years with multiple sclerosis. The DNA of the CDR3 is TGTGCCAGCAGTTCCCCGGGACTAGCGGGGACAGAGACCCAGTACTTC. Amino acids: CASSSPGLAGTETQYF.